This T cell receptor beta chain was profiled in a study of cytomegalovirus exposure and HLA in healthy donors. Study-level findings and limits: TCR sequences were mostly rare, though some public TCRs occurred in many donors.

The J segment lost 5 bases and the V segment lost 0 bases, leaving 6 bases of the junction unmatched. The germline gives CDR1 LGHNA, CDR2 YNFKEQ. CDR3 length equals 16 residues. Only one count was recorded for this clone. Its antigen is not known. Separation from the approximately 670-subject first cohort characterized the roughly 130-subject validation cohort, to which the donors belonged. The data were produced by immunoSEQ multiplex PCR, yet TCRdb's version contains in-frame clones alone and is incomplete. Of 90,000 to 150,000 clones in the sample, roughly 90% were seen once. The sequenced material came from PBMCs. This sequence originates from a woman under 30 in good health and CMV-seropositive. The V call is TRBV4-2, the J call TRBJ2-2, with 7 bases matching TRBD2. CDR3 nucleotide sequence: TGTGCCAGCAGCCAAGATCACGGGAGGCGGACCGGGGAGCTGTTTTTT. Its translation is CASSQDHGRRTGELFF.